These 27 T cell receptor beta chains came from one sample sequenced in a study of T-cell reconstitution after alpha-beta-depleted transplantation in children. Preparation of the TCRbeta library used unique molecular identifiers. TCRdb used MiXCR to reprocess the PCR reads, holding one entry per CDR3 protein. Among just over 950,000 distinct CDR3 sequences listed, 25% to 35% were seen once. This sample comprised PBMCs, mostly from graft donor cells, obtained 360 days after TCRalphabeta/CD19-depleted stem cell transplant. The receptors were sampled from a boy younger than two who had a stem cell transplant for SCID, so the T cells may come from the graft donor.

This clonotype has ten or more counts. The J gene is TRBJ2-4, the V gene TRBV20-1; D is unresolved. From germline, CDR1 is DFQATT and CDR2 SNEGSKA (reference sequence). The CDR3 contains 16 residues. Trimming pared 0 bases from V and 6 bases from J, leaving 18 bases between. The CDR3 DNA sequence: TGCAGTGCTAGAGATGGAAAAGGTTTGGGCCTAAACATTCAGTACTTC. Its translation: CSARDGKGLGLNIQYF.

The V and J genes are TRBV10-3 and TRBJ1-2; D call uncertain. Per the germline V gene, CDR1 is ENHRY and CDR2 is SYGVKD. The CDR3 totals 17 residues. V lost 0 bases and J lost 1, with 15 bases in between. CDR3 in DNA: TGTGCCATCAGTGAGTCGGTATTCCGCCGGGGTAACTATGGCTACACCTTC. It codes for CAISESVFRRGNYGYTF.

This clonotype came up a few times. V is TRBV12-3 or TRBV12-4 and J is TRBJ1-1, with D possibly TRBD1 on 5 matching bases. The ends were cut back, 2 bases at V and 5 bases at J, with 12 bases in the middle. CDR3 length: 14 residues. DNA for the CDR3: TGTGCCAGCAGTTTACGGCCGGGGGATACTGAAGCTTTCTTT. Translation gives CASSLRPGDTEAFF.

Worth noting for this clonotype: The final CDR3 position lacks the conserved phenylalanine or tryptophan, pointing to a likely read error. The chain has TRBV12-3 or TRBV12-4 and TRBJ1-3; maybe TRBD1 (5 bases). The CDR3 covers 14 residues. The germline V and J ends were trimmed by 2 bases and 6 bases, with 11 bases remaining between them. The DNA for the CDR3 is TGTGCCAGCAGTTTACAGGGCGGAGAAAACACCATATATTAT. Amino acids: CASSLQGGENTIYY.

V usage is TRBV15 and J usage is TRBJ1-3; D is ambiguous. Germline V CDR1 and CDR2: LNHNV, YYDKDF (reference sequence). V shed 0 bases and J shed 0 bases, with 9 bases lying between them. This CDR3 has 16 amino acids. This chain's CDR3 is CATSRDLPYSGNTIYF. CDR3 in DNA: TGTGCCACCAGCAGAGATCTCCCCTACTCTGGAAACACCATATATTTT.

This rearrangement joins TRBV7-9 to TRBJ2-7; D ambiguous. Germline V lookup: CDR1 SEHNR, CDR2 FQNEAQ (reference sequence). The CDR3 is made up of 13 amino acids. Trimming shortened V by 3 bases and J by 2 bases, and 8 bases separated the two germline ends. The CDR3 DNA reads as TGTGCCAGCAGCTTCACACAGCCCTACGAGCAGTACTTC. This codes for CASSFTQPYEQYF.

This clonotype appeared once. This sequence joins TRBV6-5 and TRBJ2-1, with D possibly being TRBD1 (6 bases). Looked up from germline, CDR1 is MNHEY and CDR2 is SVGAGI. With 6 bases removed from V and 10 bases from J, the gap between germline ends came to 13 bases. CDR3 length: 12 residues. In nucleotides, the CDR3 is TGTGCCAGCAGACGACAGGTCGGCGAGCAGTTCTTC. Its protein is CASRRQVGEQFF.

The chain combines TRBV10-3 with TRBJ2-2; 10 bases are shared with TRBD1. V trimming: 4 bases; J trimming: 4 bases; junction bases outside the gene matches: 12. The CDR3 consists of 18 residues. Germline-derived CDR1 and CDR2 are ENHRY and SYGVKD. CDR3 loop: CAISGPGTGVLGTGELFF. DNA of the CDR3: TGTGCCATCAGTGGTCCCGGGACAGGGGTTTTAGGCACCGGGGAGCTGTTTTTT.

V usage is TRBV5-1 and J usage is TRBJ1-1, with D perhaps TRBD1 (5 bases). With 7 bases removed from V and 3 bases from J, the gap between germline ends came to 19 bases. CDR3 length: 15 residues. Germline values: CDR1 SGHRS, CDR2 YFSETQ. The CDR3 is CASRTWGRGDTEAFF. CDR3 coding DNA: TGCGCCAGCCGAACCTGGGGGAGGGGAGACACTGAAGCTTTCTTT.

Concerning this clonotype itself: One end of the junction fails to match germline, which may point to a read error. The chain couples TRBV11-2 to TRBJ2-7; a weak D match, TRBD2 (5 bases). CDR1 SGHAT and CDR2 FQNNGV come from the germline V gene. CDR3 length: 15 residues. The CDR3 region is CASSLNWSPGRTLTF. In DNA, the CDR3 is TGTGCCAGCAGCTTAAATTGGTCCCCCGGCAGGACTCTGACCTTC.

DNA for the CDR3: TGTGCCAGCAGCTTGGGCCGATGGTCCAAGGACACTGAAGCTTTCTTT. Residues: CASSLGRWSKDTEAFF. The chain is built from TRBV5-5 and TRBJ1-1; the D is unclear. Per germline, CDR1 SGHKS and CDR2 YYEKEE (reference sequence). There are 16 residues in the CDR3. With 0 bases removed from V and 3 bases from J, the gap between germline ends came to 15 bases.

The DNA for the CDR3 is TGTGCCAGCAGTTCTGGTAGCGGGGAGCGCACAGATACGCAGTATTTT. This gives the protein CASSSGSGERTDTQYF. The chain links TRBV12-3 or TRBV12-4 to TRBJ2-3; 8 bases map to TRBD2. J was trimmed by 1 base and V by 4 bases; bases with no gene match: 7. This CDR3 is built from 16 residues.

The chain carries TRBV5-1 and TRBJ2-2; D uncertain. This CDR3 has 16 amino acids. Looked up from germline, CDR1 is SGHRS and CDR2 is YFSETQ. V lost 6 bases and J lost 3, with 18 bases in between. The CDR3 bases are TGCGCCAGCACTCTTGGACGGATGGGTTACACCGGGGAGCTGTTTTTT. It specifies CASTLGRMGYTGELFF.

V and J are TRBV11-2 and TRBJ1-1; D is unresolved. V lost 5 bases and J lost 0, with 19 bases in between. Germline-derived CDR1 and CDR2 are SGHAT and FQNNGV. The CDR3 is 17 residues long. The CDR3 reads CASSLSMADHMNTEAFF. The DNA for the CDR3 is TGTGCCAGCAGCCTTTCCATGGCAGATCACATGAACACTGAAGCTTTCTTT.

This clonotype was seen a few times. The J gene is TRBJ2-3, the V gene TRBV7-2; D is perhaps TRBD1 or TRBD2 (5 bases each). This CDR3 has 15 amino acids. V lost 5 bases and J lost 0, with 12 bases in between. Germline CDR1 and CDR2: SGHTA and FQGNSA. CDR3 coding DNA: TGTGCCAGCAGCACCGGGACCCTAAGCACAGATACGCAGTATTTT. The encoded protein is CASSTGTLSTDTQYF.

The V gene is TRBV20-1, the J gene TRBJ1-6; perhaps TRBD1 as D (5 bases). V gave up 6 bases and J gave up 7 bases, with 13 bases separating them. CDR3 length equals 13 residues. Germline lookup yields CDR1 DFQATT and CDR2 SNEGSKA (reference sequence). This CDR3 reads CSALGAGNSPLHF. The CDR3 DNA reads as TGCAGTGCCCTCGGGGCGGGGAATTCACCCCTCCACTTT.

The chain uses TRBV29-1 and TRBJ2-6; no reliable D call. Trimming shortened V by 5 bases and J by 2 bases, and 10 bases separated the two germline ends. In germline, CDR1 is SQVTM, CDR2 ANQGSEA. The length of the CDR3 is 14 residues. CDR3 loop: CSVRPQAGANVLTF. For the CDR3, the DNA is TGCAGCGTTCGACCCCAGGCTGGGGCCAACGTCCTGACTTTC. Full variable domain (remainder filled in from reference TRBV29-1 and TRBJ2-6): SAVISQKPSRDICQRGTSLTIQCQVDSQVTMMFWYRQQPGQSLTLIATANQGSEATYESGFVIDKFPISRPNLTFSTLTVSNMSPEDSSIYLCSVRPQAGANVLTFGAGSRLTVL.

The chain links TRBV7-6 to TRBJ2-3; D is possibly TRBD2 (6 bases). The CDR3 runs to 18 residues. V lost 8 bases and J 0 bases, leaving 24 bases between the germline ends. The V gene's germline CDR1 is SGHVS and CDR2 FNYEAQ. The CDR3 nucleotides read TGTGCCAGCGGCCTTCGGAGGGGCTACCACCCTAGCACAGATACGCAGTATTTT. The encoded protein is CASGLRRGYHPSTDTQYF.

This rearrangement joins TRBV1 to TRBJ2-7; TRBD2 is taken as the D call from the table, unchecked against the DNA. TRBV1 is labeled a pseudogene. The CDR3 is 20 residues long. The CDR3 nucleotides are TGCACCAGCAGCCAAGATTGCGCGCGGGGTCCTAGCGGCAACTCCTACGAGCAGTACTTC. It is translated as CTSSQDCARGPSGNSYEQYF.

The chain uses TRBV4-2 and TRBJ2-6; D may correspond to TRBD1 or TRBD2 (5 bases each). The germline gives CDR1 LGHNA, CDR2 YNFKEQ. The CDR3 has 16 residues. V was cut by 4 bases and J by 5 bases, with 15 bases left in between. DNA of the CDR3: TGTGCCAGCAGCCCCGTGGGGCCTAGCTGGGCCAACGTCCTGACTTTC. Amino acid sequence: CASSPVGPSWANVLTF.

The V and J genes are TRBV28 and TRBJ1-6; 7 bases match TRBD1. V shed 0 bases, J shed 5 bases, and the junction held 4 bases outside the gene matches. This CDR3 comprises 16 residues. CDR1 is MDHEN and CDR2 is SYDVKM in the germline V gene. In DNA form, the CDR3 reads TGTGCCAGCAGTTTATGGCCGGGACAGCATAATTCACCCCTCCACTTT. Protein: CASSLWPGQHNSPLHF. The variable domain in full, with the rest retrieved from reference TRBV28 and TRBJ1-6, is DVKVTQSSRYLVKRTGEKVFLECVQDMDHENMFWYRQDPGLGLRLIYFSYDVKMKEKGDIPEGYSVSREKKERFSLILESASTNQTSMYLCASSLWPGQHNSPLHFGNGTRLTVT.

The chain has TRBV20-1 and TRBJ2-1; TRBD2 might be the D (5 bases). The V end lost 0 bases, the J end lost 8 bases, and 14 bases lay between the germline ends. The CDR3 runs to 14 residues. Germline CDR1 and CDR2: DFQATT and SNEGSKA (reference sequence). The CDR3 region is CSARDHLSGDEQFF. DNA for the CDR3: TGCAGTGCTAGAGATCATCTTTCCGGGGATGAGCAGTTCTTC.

The V call is TRBV2, the J call TRBJ2-1, with TRBD2 identical over 7 bases. The V and J ends lost 7 bases and 6 bases, in that order; junction bases with no gene match: 15. CDR3 length equals 16 residues. Germline loops: CDR1 SNHLY, CDR2 FYNNEI. CDR3 sequence reads: CASTVGPGLMGNEQFF. CDR3 DNA sequence: TGTGCCAGCACCGTGGGACCGGGACTAATGGGCAATGAGCAGTTCTTC.

This clonotype was picked up a small number of times. The J gene is TRBJ1-4, the V gene TRBV20-1, with unresolved D. Germline loops: CDR1 DFQATT, CDR2 SNEGSKA (reference sequence). The CDR3 is made up of 13 amino acids. Trimming removed 4 bases from V and 7 bases from J, with 13 bases in between. The CDR3 DNA reads TGCAGTGCTACAGGTTGGGTCCGTGAAAAACTGTTTTTT. The encoded protein is CSATGWVREKLFF.

The CDR3 DNA reads TGTGCCAGCGGACAAGGGGGCATGAACACTGAAGCTTTCTTT. Translating it yields CASGQGGMNTEAFF. The gene calls are TRBV2 and TRBJ1-1; 7 bases align to TRBD1. This CDR3 has 14 amino acids. Germline assignment: CDR1 SNHLY and CDR2 FYNNEI. Trimming at V came to 8 bases and at J to 0 bases, leaving 6 bases not matched to a gene. The variable domain in full, with the rest retrieved from reference TRBV2 and TRBJ1-1, is EPEVTQTPSHQVTQMGQEVILRCVPISNHLYFYWYRQILGQKVEFLVSFYNNEISEKSEIFDDQFSVERPDGSNFTLKIRSTKLEDSAMYFCASGQGGMNTEAFFGQGTRLTVV.

This clonotype was counted a few times. This chain connects TRBV15 to TRBJ2-7; D uncertain. CDR1 LNHNV and CDR2 YYDKDF come from the germline V gene (reference sequence). Trimming removed 1 base at V and 6 bases at J, with 10 bases between. The CDR3 is 13 residues long. The CDR3 spells CATSRVRVGEQYF. CDR3 sequence (DNA): TGTGCCACCAGCAGAGTGAGAGTGGGCGAGCAGTACTTC.

This clonotype was recorded at least ten times. V is TRBV20-1 and J is TRBJ2-5; D is undetermined. This CDR3 contains 11 residues. The V and J ends lost 5 bases and 5 bases respectively, with 9 bases between them. The germline CDR1 and CDR2 sequences are DFQATT and SNEGSKA (reference sequence). The CDR3 bases are TGCAGTGCTCCGTTGGGGGAGACCCAGTACTTC. Translating gives CSAPLGETQYF.